Reported below is one T cell receptor beta chain. The germline gives CDR1 LGHNA, CDR2 YNFKEQ. Deletions cut 4 bases from V and 2 bases from J, with 19 bases between. The CDR3 spans 17 residues. This record comes from a study of cytotoxic CD8 clonotypes in ibrutinib-treated CLL. As for the study in general: The cohort had around 11 relapsed/refractory and around 14 treatment-naive patients, around 18 IGHV unmutated. Samples averaged approximately 260,000 productive templates and 94,082 productive rearrangements.

Assay used: immunoSEQ multiplex PCR; TCRdb lists only in-frame clones, some missing. This table has some 150,000 clones, approximately 81% appearing once. The V call is TRBV4-2, the J call TRBJ2-3; D remains unclear. The specimen comprised PBMCs, sampled after 12 months of ibrutinib treatment. This receptor was identified in a human donor with chronic lymphocytic leukemia. In nucleotides, the CDR3 is TGTGCCAGCAGCCCAATCGCGACTGGGCAACCCACAGATACGCAGTATTTT. Its protein product is CASSPIATGQPTDTQYF.